This TCR beta chain was profiled in a study of blood T cell repertoires in COVID-19. V shed 4 bases and J 8 bases; nucleotides not matched to a gene: 11. This CDR3 comprises 15 residues. The germline CDR1 and CDR2 sequences are SGHTA and FQGTGA. In the original processing: Amplification of reference gene primers provided the estimated nucleated cell counts. TCRdb keeps only in-frame clones here, not all; method: immunoSEQ multiplex PCR. V and J calls and clone size are those listed in that table; D and trimming were worked out from the DNA. Counted here are roughly 82,000 clones, about 92% occurring once; the ten biggest clones make up approximately 0.98%.

V and J are TRBV7-3 and TRBJ2-4, with 7 positions matching TRBD2. The sequence derives from a woman in her fifties or sixties in a cohort sampled during active COVID-19. Input material: peripheral blood. CDR3 bases: TGTGCCAGCAGCTCCGCCCCGGGAGCGGGGTACATTCAGTACTTC. Encoded protein: CASSSAPGAGYIQYF.